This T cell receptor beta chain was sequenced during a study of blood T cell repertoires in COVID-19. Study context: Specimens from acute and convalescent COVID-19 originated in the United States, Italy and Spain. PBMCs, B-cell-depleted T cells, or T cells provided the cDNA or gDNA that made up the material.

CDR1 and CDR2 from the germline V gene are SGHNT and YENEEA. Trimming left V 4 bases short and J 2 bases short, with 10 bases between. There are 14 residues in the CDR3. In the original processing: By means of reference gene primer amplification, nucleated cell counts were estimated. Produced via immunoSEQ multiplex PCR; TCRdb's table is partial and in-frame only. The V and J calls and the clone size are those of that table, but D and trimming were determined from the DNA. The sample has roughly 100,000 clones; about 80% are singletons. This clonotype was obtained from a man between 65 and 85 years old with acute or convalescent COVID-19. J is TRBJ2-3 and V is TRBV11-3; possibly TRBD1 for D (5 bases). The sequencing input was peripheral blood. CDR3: CASSSGMDTDTQYF. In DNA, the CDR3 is TGTGCCAGCAGCTCAGGGATGGACACAGATACGCAGTATTTT.